Each of the 24 T cell receptor beta chains below was sequenced from the same sample in a study of CD8 T cells in Susac syndrome. With random hexamers, 0.5 to 1 ug RNA was reverse transcribed. TCRdb fed the immunoSEQ multiplex PCR reads into MiXCR, producing one record per CDR3 protein. The table lists more than 70,000 distinct CDR3 sequences, approximately 95% of them singletons. Sequenced sample: CD8+ T cells from PBMCs. The receptors stem from a human donor in good health.

This chain connects TRBV7-9 to TRBJ2-7; 9 nucleotides match TRBD1. In germline, CDR1 is SEHNR, CDR2 FQNEAQ (reference sequence). This CDR3 is 14 amino acids long. Trimming cost V 5 bases and J 8 bases; bases outside gene matches: 10. CDR3 sequence: CASSPDRGREKQYF. DNA for the CDR3: TGTGCCAGCAGCCCGGACAGGGGAAGAGAGAAGCAGTACTTC.

This sequence joins TRBV6-6 and TRBJ1-2, with 7 bases lining up with TRBD1. Germline loops: CDR1 MNHNY, CDR2 SVGAGI (reference sequence). Losses at the gene ends were 11 bases for V and 1 base for J; bases not matched to a gene: 16. This CDR3 comprises 16 residues. The CDR3 DNA sequence: TGTGCCTCGAGGGGGCACAACCTAGATATTAACTATGGCTACACCTTC. As protein: CASRGHNLDINYGYTF.

The chain links TRBV10-3 to TRBJ2-2; the D is unclear. Trimming took 6 bases from V and 5 from J, leaving 10 bases between them. CDR1 ENHRY and CDR2 SYGVKD come from the germline V gene. The CDR3 spans 13 residues. The CDR3 loop is CAIRNDGTGELFF. The CDR3 DNA reads TGTGCCATCAGGAACGACGGTACCGGGGAGCTGTTTTTT.

The J gene is TRBJ2-7, the V gene TRBV7-9; tentatively, D is TRBD1 (6 bases). This CDR3 is 13 amino acids long. Germline V CDR1 and CDR2: SEHNR, FQNEAQ (reference sequence). V was pared by 1 base and J by 4 bases, with 8 bases between. Here the CDR3 reads CASSLGDKYEQYF. CDR3 sequence (DNA): TGTGCCAGCAGCTTAGGGGACAAATACGAGCAGTACTTC.

V usage is TRBV7-6 and J usage is TRBJ2-3, with TRBD1 identical over 10 bases. This CDR3 spans 16 amino acids. V trimming: 1 base; J trimming: 1 base; junction bases outside the gene matches: 2. Germline lookup yields CDR1 SGHVS and CDR2 FNYEAQ. The CDR3 DNA sequence: TGTGCCAGCAGCTTAGTGGGGACAGGGGGCACAGATACGCAGTATTTT. Protein sequence: CASSLVGTGGTDTQYF.

This clonotype has more than one count but fewer than ten. This CDR3 reads CASSEQREDGYTF. The CDR3 DNA sequence: TGTGCCAGCAGTGAACAAAGGGAGGATGGCTACACCTTC. This sequence joins TRBV25-1 and TRBJ1-2, with D unresolved. Trimming took off 2 bases at V and 6 bases at J, with 10 bases between the two ends. CDR3 length equals 13 residues. The germline V gene encodes CDR1 MGHDK and CDR2 SYGVNS.

This clonotype was seen once. This chain connects TRBV5-1 to TRBJ2-3, with 7 bases aligning to TRBD2. The CDR3 sequence is 16 residues long. The V segment lost 4 bases and the J segment 2 bases; nucleotides outside the gene matches: 10. CDR1 and CDR2 (germline): SGHRS, YFSETQ. The CDR3 loop reads CASSPVAGYFTDTQYF. The CDR3 DNA sequence: TGCGCCAGCAGCCCGGTAGCGGGTTATTTCACAGATACGCAGTATTTT.

V usage is TRBV11-2 and J usage is TRBJ2-7; D unclear. Germline loops: CDR1 SGHAT, CDR2 FQNNGV. This CDR3 has 10 residues. Trimming cost V 3 bases and J 6 bases, with 3 bases left between them. This CDR3 reads CASSLGEQYF. Written as DNA, the CDR3 is TGTGCCAGCAGCTTGGGCGAGCAGTACTTC.

The chain employs TRBV23-1 and TRBJ1-2; D might be TRBD1 (5 bases). TRBV23-1 is filed as an ORF, its function uncertain. This CDR3 is 13 amino acids long. The V end was cut by 0 bases, the J end by 4 bases, with 6 bases between. The CDR3 nucleotides read TGCGCCAGCAGTCAATCGAGGGGCTATGGCTACACCTTC. It translates to CASSQSRGYGYTF.

The CDR3 is CASSLGTYYEQYF. CDR3 DNA: TGTGCCAGCAGCTTAGGGACCTACTACGAGCAGTACTTC. The V and J genes are TRBV7-7 and TRBJ2-7, with no clear D. The germline CDR1 and CDR2 sequences are SSHAT and FNYEAQ (reference sequence). This CDR3 has 13 residues. V was clipped by 1 base and J by 3 bases, with 7 bases between them.

The genes are TRBV7-6 and TRBJ1-1; D is possibly TRBD1 (5 bases). The length of the CDR3 is 15 residues. Germline V lookup: CDR1 SGHVS, CDR2 FNYEAQ. Trimming cost V 5 bases and J 1 base, with 14 bases left between them. The CDR3 bases are TGTGCCAGCAGCCCCCTGGGGGTTTCGAACACTGAAGCTTTCTTT. It translates to CASSPLGVSNTEAFF.

This chain joins TRBV13 and TRBJ1-2; 9 nucleotides agree with TRBD1. J gave up 7 bases and V 5 bases, and 8 bases lay outside the gene matches. The CDR3 has 14 amino acids. CDR1 and CDR2 (germline): PRHDT, FYEKMQ (reference sequence). The CDR3 protein is CASSRGQGALGYTF. CDR3 DNA sequence: TGTGCCAGCAGCCGGGGACAGGGCGCGCTTGGCTACACCTTC.

The V and J genes are TRBV27 and TRBJ2-1; possibly TRBD1 or TRBD2 for D (5 bases each). Deletions cut 1 base from V and 7 bases from J, with 5 bases between. The CDR3 is 12 amino acids. Germline V gene lookup returns CDR1 MNHEY and CDR2 SMNVEV (reference sequence). In DNA form, the CDR3 reads TGTGCCAGCAGTTTATGGGGGAATGAGCAGTTCTTC. Its protein product is CASSLWGNEQFF.

The chain employs TRBV5-1 and TRBJ2-6, with D perhaps given as TRBD1 or TRBD2 (5 bases each). This CDR3 contains 15 residues. The V gene's germline CDR1 is SGHRS and CDR2 YFSETQ. Trimming removed 1 base at V and 4 bases at J, with 9 bases between. Here the CDR3 DNA reads TGCGCCAGCAGCTTGTACGGGACCGGGGCCAACGTCCTGACTTTC. Translating gives CASSLYGTGANVLTF.

The chain joins TRBV2 to TRBJ1-5, with a weak D call TRBD1 (6 bases). The CDR3 runs to 14 residues. Germline V lookup: CDR1 SNHLY, CDR2 FYNNEI. The ends were cut back, 5 bases at V and 1 base at J, with 9 bases in the middle. The CDR3 region has the DNA TGTGCCAGCAGTAAACAGGGAAGCAATCAGCCCCAGCATTTT. Protein: CASSKQGSNQPQHF.

The chain has TRBV6-4 and TRBJ2-3; 8 bases line up with TRBD2. The J segment lost 1 base and the V segment lost 4 bases, leaving 1 base of the junction unmatched. The CDR3 spans 14 residues. CDR1 is MRHNA and CDR2 is SNTAGT in the germline V gene. This CDR3 reads CASSGSGGTDTQYF. As DNA, the CDR3 is TGTGCCAGCAGTGGTAGCGGGGGCACAGATACGCAGTATTTT.

The chain is built from TRBV7-9 and TRBJ2-2; 11 bases are a match to TRBD1. CDR3 length: 17 amino acids. J lost 4 bases, V lost 5 bases, and 9 bases had no gene match. Germline V gives CDR1 SEHNR, CDR2 FQNEAQ (reference sequence). CDR3 bases: TGTGCCAGCAGCCCCCCCTCCGGGACAGGGGGCACCGGGGAGCTGTTTTTT. Translated, it gives CASSPPSGTGGTGELFF.

The CDR3 coding sequence is TGTGCCAGCAGCCAAGTTCGCTTAAACACTGAAGCTTTCTTT. Its protein product is CASSQVRLNTEAFF. The chain carries TRBV14 and TRBJ1-1; D is ambiguous. The CDR3 covers 14 residues. With 1 base removed from V and 2 bases from J, the gap between germline ends came to 8 bases. Germline CDR1 is SGHDN and CDR2 is FVKESK.

This rearrangement joins TRBV9 to TRBJ2-1; 9 nucleotides match TRBD1. The CDR3 length is 17 residues. Germline loops: CDR1 SGDLS, CDR2 YYNGEE. J gave up 1 base and V 3 bases, and 8 bases lay outside the gene matches. CDR3 DNA sequence: TGTGCCAGCAGCGGACTCACAGGGGGCAAGTCCTACAATGAGCAGTTCTTC. This sequence encodes CASSGLTGGKSYNEQFF. The variable domain in full, with the rest retrieved from reference TRBV9 and TRBJ2-1, is DSGVTQTPKHLITATGQRVTLRCSPRSGDLSVYWYQQSLDQGLQFLIQYYNGEERAKGNILERFSAQQFPDLHSELNLSSLELGDSALYFCASSGLTGGKSYNEQFFGPGTRLTVL.

V gene TRBV11-2 combines with J gene TRBJ1-2; the D is unclear. CDR1 is SGHAT, CDR2 FQNNGV, per germline. CDR3 length: 12 residues. V shed 4 bases and J shed 5 bases, with 8 bases lying between them. DNA of the CDR3: TGTGCCAGCAGCTCGACCGGTTATGGCTACACCTTC. Translating it yields CASSSTGYGYTF.

CDR3 residues: CSVPVSSAYGYTF. CDR3 coding DNA: TGCAGCGTCCCCGTCTCCAGCGCCTATGGCTACACCTTC. The J gene is TRBJ1-2, the V gene TRBV29-1; no reliable D call. V lost 6 bases to trimming and J lost 4 bases, with 15 bases between them. This CDR3 is built from 13 residues. Per germline, CDR1 SQVTM and CDR2 ANQGSEA.

This rearrangement joins TRBV19 to TRBJ1-2; D call uncertain. This CDR3 comprises 11 residues. The ends were cut back, 6 bases at V and 3 bases at J, with 5 bases in the middle. Germline assignment: CDR1 LNHDA and CDR2 SQIVND (reference sequence). CDR3 in DNA: TGTGCCAGTAGGAGGGACTATGGCTACACCTTC. Translation: CASRRDYGYTF.

V and J are TRBV15 and TRBJ2-5; perhaps D is TRBD1 or TRBD2 (5 bases each). The germline V gene has CDR1 LNHNV and CDR2 YYDKDF (reference sequence). This CDR3 has 14 residues. The V end lost 5 bases, the J end lost 1 base, and 11 bases lay between the germline ends. The CDR3 DNA follows: TGTGCCACCAGCCGACGGGACGGCCAAGAGACCCAGTACTTC. It yields the protein CATSRRDGQETQYF.

The chain combines TRBV10-3 with TRBJ2-2, with D perhaps assigned TRBD1 or TRBD2 (5 bases each). In germline, CDR1 is ENHRY, CDR2 SYGVKD. The CDR3 length is 13 residues. V lost 2 bases and J lost 6, with 7 bases in between. CDR3 amino acids: CAISEGGAGELFF. CDR3 DNA: TGTGCCATCAGTGAGGGGGGAGCCGGGGAGCTGTTTTTT.